Only one count was recorded for the clone carrying this TCR beta chain. Its antigen is unidentified. This record belongs to a study of radiotherapy plus CTLA-4 blockade in lung cancer. Overall study results and limits: Researchers report tumor-derived TCR clones expanding in blood after radiotherapy plus ipilimumab. Per reports, early blood T cell clone dynamics, plus interferon-beta, forecast response most strongly.

The table came from immunoSEQ multiplex PCR; TCRdb's copy has only in-frame clones and leaves some out. The sample has 100,000 to 150,000 clones, about four fifths seen once. Germline V gene lookup returns CDR1 SNHLY and CDR2 FYNNEI. This CDR3 has 18 residues. V gave up 1 base and J gave up 2 bases, with 19 bases separating them. Here the sequenced sample was peripheral blood, taken from a patient treated with radiotherapy plus ipilimumab. The genes are TRBV2 and TRBJ2-3; maybe TRBD2 (6 bases). The receptor's source is a human donor with non-small cell lung cancer who had a partial response to radiotherapy plus ipilimumab. The CDR3 is CASSEDLGLALPTDTQYF. CDR3 coding DNA: TGTGCCAGCAGTGAAGATTTAGGGCTAGCGCTTCCCACAGATACGCAGTATTTT.